The clone carrying this T cell receptor (beta chain) was counted a single time. Its antigen is unknown. This sample is drawn from a study of vaccination effects on CD4 cells after COVID-19. Overall study results and limits: Whether induced by infection or by vaccine, clones showed marked clonal contraction late after vaccination.

Using viral peptide pools, the ViraFEST assay grew out antigen-specific CD4+ T cells prior to sequencing. Following culture for nine to ten days, CD4+ T cells were isolated. The vaccine recipients had no prior SARS-CoV-2 infection, with negative nucleocapsid antibodies. Culturing of more than 1.5 million PBMC per well took place with about 9.4 IU/ml IL-2 and 7.5 to 10 ug/ml peptides. IL-2 medium supplanted half the medium on days 3 and 7. The assay was immunoSEQ multiplex PCR, and TCRdb's table has in-frame clones only and misses some. The data show tens of thousands of clones, 70% to 80% seen once. Germline assignment: CDR1 SGHKS and CDR2 YYEKEE (reference sequence). Trimming stripped 2 bases from V and 1 base from J, with 10 bases between. The length of the CDR3 is 15 residues.

This receptor was identified in a human donor who received a COVID-19 vaccine. The chain uses TRBV5-5 and TRBJ2-1; unclear D gene. The sample was CD4+ T cells from PBMCs cultured with HCoV-229E spike peptides, taken before COVID-19 vaccination. The DNA for the CDR3 is TGTGCCAGCAGCTTATTGGGTCTGTCCTACAATGAGCAGTTCTTC. This codes for CASSLLGLSYNEQFF.